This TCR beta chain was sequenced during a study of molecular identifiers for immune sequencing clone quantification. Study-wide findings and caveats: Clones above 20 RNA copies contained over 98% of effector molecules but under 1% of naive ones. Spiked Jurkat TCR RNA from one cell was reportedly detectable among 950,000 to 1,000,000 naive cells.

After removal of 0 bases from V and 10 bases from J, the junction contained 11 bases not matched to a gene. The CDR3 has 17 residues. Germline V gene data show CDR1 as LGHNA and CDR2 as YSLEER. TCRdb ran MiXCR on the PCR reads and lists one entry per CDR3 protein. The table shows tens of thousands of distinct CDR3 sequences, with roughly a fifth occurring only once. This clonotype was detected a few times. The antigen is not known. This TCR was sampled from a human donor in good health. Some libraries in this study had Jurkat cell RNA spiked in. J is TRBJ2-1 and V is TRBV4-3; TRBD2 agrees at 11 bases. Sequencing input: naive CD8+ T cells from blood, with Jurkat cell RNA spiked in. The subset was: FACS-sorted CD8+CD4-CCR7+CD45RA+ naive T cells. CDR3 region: CASSQDSILAGGGEQFF. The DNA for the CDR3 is TGCGCCAGCAGCCAAGATAGCATTCTAGCGGGAGGAGGGGAGCAGTTCTTC.